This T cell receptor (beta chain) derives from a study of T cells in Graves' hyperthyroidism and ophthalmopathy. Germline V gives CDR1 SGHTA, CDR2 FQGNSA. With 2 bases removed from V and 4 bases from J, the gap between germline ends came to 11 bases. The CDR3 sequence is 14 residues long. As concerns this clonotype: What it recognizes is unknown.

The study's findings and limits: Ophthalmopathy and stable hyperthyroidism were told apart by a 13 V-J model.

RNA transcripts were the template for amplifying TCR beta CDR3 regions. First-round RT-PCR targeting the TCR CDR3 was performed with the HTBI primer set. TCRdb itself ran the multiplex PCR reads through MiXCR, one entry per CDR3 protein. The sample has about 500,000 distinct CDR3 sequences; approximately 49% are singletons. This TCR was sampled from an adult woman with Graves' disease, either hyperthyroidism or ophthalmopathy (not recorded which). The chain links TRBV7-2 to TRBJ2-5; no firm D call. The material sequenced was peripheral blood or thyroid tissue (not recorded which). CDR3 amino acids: CASSLYSRSETQYF. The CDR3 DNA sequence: TGTGCCAGCAGCTTATATAGTAGGTCAGAGACCCAGTACTTC.